This T cell receptor beta chain is from a study of T cells in Graves' hyperthyroidism and ophthalmopathy. Amplification of TCR beta CDR3 regions used RNA as the template. The primer set for the first-round RT-PCR of the TCR CDR3 was HTBI. TCRdb redid the calling of the multiplex PCR reads with MiXCR, one entry per CDR3 protein. This sample yields some 350,000 distinct CDR3 sequences, of which approximately 19% are seen a single time; about 3.5% belongs to the top ten. V was shortened by 6 bases and J by 4 bases, with 15 bases between the two germline ends. This CDR3 has 14 residues. The sample holds many counts of this clonotype.

The chain links TRBV12-3 or TRBV12-4 to TRBJ1-1, with D possibly TRBD1 on 6 matching bases. The clonotype originates from a woman aged 18-35 years with Graves' hyperthyroidism. What was sequenced was blood. CDR3 in amino acids: CASSPGTWATEAFF. The CDR3 nucleotides are TGTGCCAGCAGCCCCGGGACATGGGCCACTGAAGCTTTCTTT.